Each of the 20 T cell receptor beta chains below was sequenced from the same sample in a study of blood T cell repertoires in COVID-19. Repertoires were generated with immunoSEQ multiplex PCR, while TCRdb's copy carries only in-frame clones and drops some. Among 130,000 to 150,000 clones listed, more than 75% were seen once. Sequencing used peripheral blood. The receptor set was obtained from a human donor with acute or convalescent COVID-19. The donor label of this sample is uncertain.

This rearrangement joins TRBV27 to TRBJ1-2; 8 nucleotides agree with TRBD1. Unmatched junction bases numbered 27, after V lost 4 bases and J lost 5 bases. Germline V gene data show CDR1 as MNHEY and CDR2 as SMNVEV (reference sequence). This CDR3 region has 21 residues. The DNA of the CDR3 is TGTGCCAGCAGTTACCCCCCCGAATCGGACAGGGCTGGGGGGATTCAGTATGGCTACACCTTC. As protein: CASSYPPESDRAGGIQYGYTF.

The chain employs TRBV19 and TRBJ1-1; D not certain. In germline, CDR1 is LNHDA, CDR2 SQIVND (reference sequence). V gave up 7 bases and J gave up 3 bases, with 15 bases separating them. The CDR3 has 14 residues. The CDR3 region has the DNA TGTGCCAGTACCATACCTGGTGCGGACACTGAAGCTTTCTTT. This codes for CASTIPGADTEAFF.

The CDR3 region has the DNA TGTGCCAGTAGTATTTCCGGGACAGGATACTCCTCTGGAAACACCATATATTTT. Residues: CASSISGTGYSSGNTIYF. The chain recombines TRBV19 with TRBJ1-3; 8 bases fit TRBD1. V gave up 3 bases and J gave up 0 bases; unmatched junction bases: 10. In germline, CDR1 is LNHDA, CDR2 SQIVND (reference sequence). The CDR3 has 18 amino acids.

V gene TRBV18 combines with J gene TRBJ2-1; D may be TRBD2 (5 bases). This CDR3 region has 16 residues. In germline, CDR1 is KGHSH, CDR2 LQKENI. Trimming left V 0 bases short and J 4 bases short, with 13 bases between. The CDR3, as DNA: TGTGCCAGCTCACCACCCCAACGACCGGGGTACAATGAGCAGTTCTTC. Protein product: CASSPPQRPGYNEQFF.

This clone was detected only a few times. V usage is TRBV29-1 and J usage is TRBJ1-1, with 8 nucleotides matching TRBD1. The junction had 10 bases not matched to a gene; V was cut back by 4 bases and J by 0 bases. Germline assignment: CDR1 SQVTM and CDR2 ANQGSEA. The CDR3 is 16 amino acids. The CDR3 DNA follows: TGCAGCGTTGGTCGACAGGGGTCTCTCATGAACACTGAAGCTTTCTTT. Its translation: CSVGRQGSLMNTEAFF.

Here the CDR3 reads CASSERIGLASIEQFF. CDR3 DNA: TGTGCCAGCAGTGAAAGGATCGGACTAGCGAGCATTGAGCAGTTCTTC. The J gene is TRBJ2-1, the V gene TRBV2; the match to TRBD2 covers 9 bases. With V trimmed by 2 bases and J by 9 bases, 11 bases remained unmatched. This CDR3 region has 16 residues. CDR1 is SNHLY, CDR2 FYNNEI, per germline. Full variable domain (missing parts from reference TRBV2 and TRBJ2-1): EPEVTQTPSHQVTQMGQEVILRCVPISNHLYFYWYRQILGQKVEFLVSFYNNEISEKSEIFDDQFSVERPDGSNFTLKIRSTKLEDSAMYFCASSERIGLASIEQFFGPGTRLTVL.

The V gene is TRBV4-1, the J gene TRBJ2-7; 9 bases fit TRBD2. V trimming: 2 bases; J trimming: 2 bases; junction bases outside the gene matches: 7. Per the germline V gene, CDR1 is MGHRA and CDR2 is YSYEKL. This CDR3 has 16 residues. The CDR3 loop reads CASSQPSGASPYEQYF. CDR3 DNA sequence: TGCGCCAGCAGCCAACCTAGCGGGGCTTCCCCCTACGAGCAGTACTTC.

V is TRBV27 and J is TRBJ2-7, with D perhaps TRBD1 (8 bases). V lost 2 bases to trimming and J lost 1 base, with 15 bases between them. The CDR3 covers 16 residues. CDR1 MNHEY and CDR2 SMNVEV come from the germline V gene (reference sequence). CDR3 protein: CASSLRGDRPSYEQYF. DNA of the CDR3: TGTGCCAGCAGTTTACGGGGGGACAGGCCTTCCTACGAGCAGTACTTC.

In DNA, the CDR3 is TGTGCCAGCAGCCCCGACAGATATGAGCAGTTCTTC. Translating gives CASSPDRYEQFF. The gene calls are TRBV2 and TRBJ2-1; a possible D gene is TRBD1 (5 bases). The germline CDR1 and CDR2 sequences are SNHLY and FYNNEI. The CDR3 totals 12 residues. Trimming shortened V by 6 bases and J by 8 bases, and 11 bases separated the two germline ends.

This clone has only a few counts. This chain uses TRBV24-1 with TRBJ1-2; 9 nucleotides line up with TRBD1. Germline loops: CDR1 KGHDR, CDR2 SFDVKD. After removal of 6 bases from V and 8 bases from J, the junction contained 6 bases not matched to a gene. The CDR3 consists of 13 residues. The chain's CDR3 is CATSQGTGSGYTF. The CDR3 DNA is TGTGCCACCAGTCAAGGGACAGGGTCAGGCTACACCTTC.

The chain has TRBV7-8 and TRBJ2-5; 10 bases match TRBD2. This CDR3 spans 16 amino acids. Germline CDR1 reads SGHVS; CDR2 reads FQNEAQ. J was trimmed by 5 bases and V by 5 bases; bases with no gene match: 11. This CDR3 reads CASSPTSGVSWETQYF. CDR3 coding DNA: TGTGCCAGCAGCCCAACTAGCGGGGTTTCTTGGGAGACCCAGTACTTC.

The chain employs TRBV9 and TRBJ2-7; weak D call: TRBD1 (5 bases). Trimming took off 3 bases at V and 2 bases at J, with 15 bases between the two ends. This CDR3 spans 15 amino acids. The V gene's germline CDR1 is SGDLS and CDR2 YYNGEE. The CDR3 DNA follows: TGTGCCAGCAGCGCCGGGCTATGGGGCCCCTACGAGCAGTACGTC. Translation: CASSAGLWGPYEQYV.

This clone was counted a single time. The chain uses TRBV6-5 and TRBJ1-6, with a weak D call TRBD1 (6 bases). CDR1 is MNHEY, CDR2 SVGAGI, per germline. V was trimmed by 10 bases and J by 9 bases, leaving 19 bases between them. The CDR3 spans 14 residues. The CDR3 protein is CATYRWGGLSPLHF. The CDR3 region has the DNA TGTGCCACCTACCGGTGGGGGGGCCTTTCACCCCTCCACTTT.

The genes are TRBV7-9 and TRBJ1-5; a possible D gene is TRBD1 (5 bases). This CDR3 is 13 amino acids long. V was cut by 10 bases and J by 1 base, with 11 bases left in between. CDR1 is SEHNR and CDR2 is FQNEAQ in the germline V gene (reference sequence). CDR3 region: CATQRGSNQPQHF. CDR3 in DNA: TGTGCCACCCAAAGGGGAAGCAATCAGCCCCAGCATTTT.

CDR3 sequence (DNA): TGTGCCAGCAGCCCGGCGGCCGGGAACACTGAAGCTTTCTTT. It specifies CASSPAAGNTEAFF. This chain joins TRBV7-2 and TRBJ1-1; D is unclear. Per the germline V gene, CDR1 is SGHTA and CDR2 is FQGNSA. Deletions cut 5 bases from V and 1 base from J, with 11 bases between. The CDR3 loop spans 14 amino acids.

The chain has TRBV2 and TRBJ2-5, with unresolved D. Trimming stripped 7 bases from V and 5 bases from J, with 17 bases between. Germline CDR1 and CDR2: SNHLY and FYNNEI. This CDR3 is built from 14 residues. The CDR3 region has the DNA TGTGCCAGCACTCGCCGGCAGACTCATGAGACCCAGTACTTC. It yields the protein CASTRRQTHETQYF.

The chain employs TRBV13 and TRBJ2-5; 12 bases map to TRBD2. Germline V gene sequence: CDR1 PRHDT, CDR2 FYEKMQ (reference sequence). The CDR3 consists of 16 residues. Losses at the gene ends were 3 bases for V and 5 bases for J; bases not matched to a gene: 7. CDR3 region: CASSFRLAGGPETQYF. CDR3 bases: TGTGCCAGCAGCTTTCGTCTAGCGGGAGGGCCGGAGACCCAGTACTTC. The entire variable domain, with the rest obtained from reference TRBV13 and TRBJ2-5, is as follows: AAGVIQSPRHLIKEKRETATLKCYPIPRHDTVYWYQQGPGQDPQFLISFYEKMQSDKGSIPDRFSAQQFSDYHSELNMSSLELGDSALYFCASSFRLAGGPETQYFGPGTRLLVL.

The chain uses TRBV6-5 and TRBJ2-3, with 12 bases identical to TRBD2. Germline V lookup: CDR1 MNHEY, CDR2 SVGAGI. V lost 7 bases and J lost 3; bases outside the gene matches: 5. The CDR3 runs to 15 residues. The CDR3 spells CASTNGLAGTDTQYF. The CDR3 DNA follows: TGTGCCAGCACGAACGGACTAGCGGGGACAGATACGCAGTATTTT.

CDR3 residues: CASSVGLAGVQETQYF. The CDR3 DNA reads as TGTGCCAGCAGCGTAGGTTTAGCGGGGGTTCAAGAGACCCAGTACTTC. The chain couples TRBV9 to TRBJ2-5; 9 nucleotides align to TRBD2. V gave up 0 bases and J gave up 2 bases; unmatched junction bases: 5. CDR1 is SGDLS, CDR2 YYNGEE, per germline. The CDR3 extends over 16 amino acids.

The chain recombines TRBV19 with TRBJ1-4, with D perhaps TRBD1 (6 bases). Germline V gene sequence: CDR1 LNHDA, CDR2 SQIVND (reference sequence). This CDR3 comprises 14 residues. V lost 6 bases and J 4 bases, leaving 12 bases between the germline ends. CDR3 DNA sequence: TGTGCCAGTAGCAAAACAGGGATTAATGAAAAACTGTTTTTT. It codes for CASSKTGINEKLFF.